One sample yielded the 20 T cell receptor beta chains listed below, sequenced in a study of cytomegalovirus exposure and HLA in healthy donors. Data came from immunoSEQ multiplex PCR; TCRdb stores just in-frame clones and leaves some out. The sample carries approximately 220,000 clones, 75% to 95% recorded once. The source material was PBMCs. The receptor source for this set is a woman aged 18-30 years in good health and CMV-seronegative.

The J gene is TRBJ1-4, the V gene TRBV7-9; a weak D match, TRBD1 (5 bases). V was clipped by 6 bases and J by 7 bases, with 15 bases between them. The CDR3 is 14 amino acids. Germline V gene lookup returns CDR1 SEHNR and CDR2 FQNEAQ (reference sequence). The DNA for the CDR3 is TGTGCCAGCAGTCAAGACAGCGCAAGTGAAAAACTGTTTTTT. Translated, it gives CASSQDSASEKLFF.

V gene TRBV23-1 combines with J gene TRBJ1-5; D possibly corresponds to TRBD1 (6 bases). TRBV23-1 carries the ORF label, with uncertain function. V was pared by 5 bases and J by 1 base, with 15 bases between. The CDR3 is 16 residues long. CDR3 in DNA: TGCGCCAGCAGTGCGAGGGGGATTACGAGCAATCAGCCCCAGCATTTT. Amino acid sequence: CASSARGITSNQPQHF.

This chain joins TRBV4-1 and TRBJ2-1, with 9 positions matching TRBD2. V gave up 1 base and J gave up 9 bases; unmatched junction bases: 16. The V gene's germline CDR1 is MGHRA and CDR2 YSYEKL. This CDR3 spans 18 amino acids. CDR3 amino acids: CASSQGLCGAGGPVEQFF. DNA of the CDR3: TGCGCCAGCAGCCAAGGTTTGTGTGGGGCGGGAGGGCCGGTTGAGCAGTTCTTC.

V and J are TRBV6-6 and TRBJ2-7; 11 bases align to TRBD1. Losses at the gene ends were 6 bases for V and 3 bases for J; bases not matched to a gene: 4. This CDR3 comprises 14 residues. CDR1 is MNHNY, CDR2 SVGAGI, per germline (reference sequence). The CDR3: CASSRDRGVYEQYF. CDR3 nucleotides: TGTGCCAGCAGCCGGGACAGGGGGGTCTACGAGCAGTACTTC.

The chain has TRBV6-1 and TRBJ2-7; TRBD2 is a possible D gene (6 bases). This CDR3 has 15 amino acids. Germline V gene lookup returns CDR1 MNHNS and CDR2 SASEGT. V lost 1 base and J lost 9, with 19 bases in between. For the CDR3, the DNA is TGTGCCAGCAGTGAAGATGGGTCCGGGGGTAGTGTGCAGTACTTC. Translating gives CASSEDGSGGSVQYF.

This sequence joins TRBV5-6 and TRBJ2-1; a possible D gene is TRBD1 (6 bases). Germline CDR1 and CDR2: SGHDT and YYEEEE. The V end lost 2 bases, the J end lost 9 bases, and 24 bases lay between the germline ends. The CDR3 sequence is 17 residues long. As DNA, the CDR3 is TGTGCCAGCAGCTTTTACAGGGAAGGGACGACGTCTGGTGAGCAGTTCTTC. Encoded protein: CASSFYREGTTSGEQFF.

The V and J genes are TRBV7-9 and TRBJ2-2; 14 bases are a match to TRBD2. Germline V lookup: CDR1 SEHNR, CDR2 FQNEAQ (reference sequence). V gave up 3 bases and J gave up 7 bases; unmatched junction bases: 10. The CDR3 spans 18 residues. CDR3 in DNA: TGTGCCAGCAGCTTCCCTCGGACTAGCGGGAGGTCGGGCGGGGAGCTGTTTTTT. Encoded protein: CASSFPRTSGRSGGELFF.

V usage is TRBV11-2 and J usage is TRBJ2-1; 12 positions match TRBD2. With V trimmed by 5 bases and J by 3 bases, 5 bases remained unmatched. This CDR3 is 16 amino acids long. Germline V CDR1 and CDR2: SGHAT, FQNNGV. The CDR3 sequence is CASSPSSGRGYNEQFF. DNA for the CDR3: TGTGCCAGCAGCCCCTCTAGCGGGAGGGGCTACAATGAGCAGTTCTTC.

CDR3 sequence reads: CASSWDMSQPQHF. The CDR3, as DNA: TGCGCCAGCAGCTGGGACATGAGTCAGCCCCAGCATTTT. V gene TRBV5-1 combines with J gene TRBJ1-5, with a tentative D call TRBD1 (6 bases). The CDR3 length is 13 residues. Germline CDR1 reads SGHRS; CDR2 reads YFSETQ. V was cut by 3 bases and J by 6 bases, with 10 bases left in between.

This chain links TRBV27 with TRBJ2-1; 16 bases are shared with TRBD2. V lost 6 bases to trimming and J lost 0 bases; unmatched junction nucleotides: 5. Germline lookup yields CDR1 MNHEY and CDR2 SMNVEV (reference sequence). CDR3 length: 18 amino acids. The CDR3 protein is CASRVGLAGGVSYNEQFF. DNA for the CDR3: TGTGCCAGCAGGGTGGGACTAGCGGGAGGGGTCTCCTACAATGAGCAGTTCTTC.

The J gene is TRBJ2-3, the V gene TRBV18; TRBD1 matches at 12 bases. Germline CDR1 is KGHSH and CDR2 is LQKENI. V gave up 2 bases and J gave up 6 bases; unmatched junction bases: 9. The CDR3 contains 17 residues. The CDR3, as DNA: TGTGCCAGCTCACCAACTGCCGGGACAGGGGGCTTGGATACGCAGTATTTT. This gives the protein CASSPTAGTGGLDTQYF. Full variable domain (remainder filled in from reference TRBV18 and TRBJ2-3): NAGVMQNPRHLVRRRGQEARLRCSPMKGHSHVYWYRQLPEEGLKFMVYLQKENIIDESGMPKERFSAEFPKEGPSILRIQQVVRGDSAAYFCASSPTAGTGGLDTQYFGPGTRLTVL.

The rearrangement uses TRBV9 and TRBJ2-1, with 7 bases lining up with TRBD2. This CDR3 is built from 16 residues. Trimming at V came to 1 base and at J to 4 bases, leaving 8 bases not matched to a gene. Germline V gene lookup returns CDR1 SGDLS and CDR2 YYNGEE. The CDR3 protein is CASSVSGGSLYNEQFF. The CDR3, as DNA: TGTGCCAGCAGCGTATCCGGCGGGAGTCTATACAATGAGCAGTTCTTC.

The rearrangement joins TRBV15 to TRBJ1-6; D is possibly TRBD1 (6 bases). Trimming took 2 bases from V and 9 from J, leaving 14 bases between them. The CDR3 sequence is 15 residues long. Germline lookup yields CDR1 LNHNV and CDR2 YYDKDF (reference sequence). The CDR3, as DNA: TGTGCCACCAGCAGACCGGGACAACATACTTCACCCCTCCACTTT. Translation: CATSRPGQHTSPLHF. Variable domain in full (rest from reference TRBV15 and TRBJ1-6): DAMVIQNPRYQVTQFGKPVTLSCSQTLNHNVMYWYQQKSSQAPKLLFHYYDKDFNNEADTPDNFQSRRPNTSFCFLDIRSPGLGDTAMYLCATSRPGQHTSPLHFGNGTRLTVT.

The CDR3 reads CASRGLGLFGSNQPQHF. The DNA for the CDR3 is TGCGCCAGCAGGGGACTGGGGTTGTTTGGGAGCAATCAGCCCCAGCATTTT. The V call is TRBV5-1, the J call TRBJ1-5, with D maybe TRBD1 (5 bases). This CDR3 comprises 17 residues. Germline V CDR1 and CDR2: SGHRS, YFSETQ. V was clipped by 5 bases and J by 1 base, with 19 bases between them.

The chain combines TRBV9 with TRBJ1-2; 8 nucleotides match TRBD1. V lost 7 bases, J lost 2 bases, and 1 base stayed unmatched. The CDR3 has 12 residues. The germline V gene encodes CDR1 SGDLS and CDR2 YYNGEE. CDR3 sequence: CASGQGNYGYTF. CDR3 DNA sequence: TGTGCCAGCGGACAGGGCAACTATGGCTACACCTTC.

This clone is a singleton in its sample. The chain recombines TRBV19 with TRBJ2-1; D remains ambiguous. CDR1 is LNHDA, CDR2 SQIVND, per germline (reference sequence). The V and J ends lost 3 bases and 10 bases respectively, with 13 bases between them. This CDR3 is 13 amino acids long. CDR3 nucleotides: TGTGCCAGTAGTATTCTGGGCCGAACCGAGCAGTTCTTC. It yields the protein CASSILGRTEQFF.

This chain connects TRBV30 to TRBJ1-5, with 7 bases that match TRBD1. The V gene's germline CDR1 is GTSNPN and CDR2 SVGIG (reference sequence). CDR3 length equals 13 residues. Trimming at V came to 1 base and at J to 6 bases, leaving 3 bases not matched to a gene. CDR3 nucleotide sequence: TGTGCCTGGAGTGGACAGGGAGGTCAGCCCCAGCATTTT. It codes for CAWSGQGGQPQHF.

The chain employs TRBV14 and TRBJ1-2; tentative D call: TRBD1 (5 bases). The V gene's germline CDR1 is SGHDN and CDR2 FVKESK. CDR3 size: 15 residues. The ends were cut back, 2 bases at V and 0 bases at J, with 10 bases in the middle. The CDR3 DNA follows: TGTGCCAGCAGCCAATCGACGGGGGCTAACTATGGCTACACCTTC. It specifies CASSQSTGANYGYTF.

The chain joins TRBV5-1 to TRBJ2-3, with 13 bases aligning to TRBD2. This CDR3 contains 17 residues. The junction had 12 bases not matched to a gene; V was cut back by 4 bases and J by 7 bases. Germline CDR1 SGHRS, CDR2 YFSETQ. This CDR3 is CASSPKGLAGSVYTQYF. CDR3 bases: TGCGCCAGCAGCCCTAAGGGACTAGCGGGATCGGTGTATACGCAGTATTTT.

This chain connects TRBV28 to TRBJ2-5; 9 bases fit TRBD1. Germline V gives CDR1 MDHEN, CDR2 SYDVKM. The CDR3 totals 15 residues. Losses at the gene ends were 1 base for V and 5 bases for J; bases not matched to a gene: 5. CDR3 residues: CASSLSGQGEETQYF. CDR3 DNA: TGTGCCAGCAGTTTATCGGGACAGGGAGAGGAGACCCAGTACTTC.